These 14 T cell receptor beta chains came from one sample sequenced in a study of blood T cell repertoires in COVID-19. Only in-frame clones appear in the TCRdb table, and some are missing; sequencing was by immunoSEQ multiplex PCR. The data show approximately 170,000 clones, approximately 79% seen once. Sequencing was done on a sample of peripheral blood. All receptors derive from a woman of 80 years or more with acute or convalescent COVID-19.

The gene calls are TRBV4-3 and TRBJ2-1, with 11 bases that match TRBD2. Germline-derived CDR1 and CDR2 are LGHNA and YSLEER. Trimming removed 4 bases from V and 7 bases from J; junction bases left unmatched: 3. The CDR3 runs 14 residues. This chain's CDR3 is CASSPRLAGNEQFF. The CDR3 DNA follows: TGCGCCAGCAGCCCTAGACTAGCGGGAAATGAGCAGTTCTTC.

V usage is TRBV2 and J usage is TRBJ2-1; 11 bases align to TRBD2. Germline CDR1 and CDR2: SNHLY and FYNNEI. This CDR3 comprises 15 residues. After removal of 6 bases from V and 6 bases from J, the junction contained 7 bases not matched to a gene. The CDR3 is CASRELAGVGNEQFF. In nucleotides, the CDR3 is TGTGCCAGCAGGGAACTAGCGGGAGTTGGCAATGAGCAGTTCTTC.

Regarding this clone: The sample contains more than one DNA sequence encoding this CDR3. The genes are TRBV5-1 and TRBJ1-3; possibly TRBD1 for D (5 bases). CDR1 is SGHRS and CDR2 is YFSETQ in the germline V gene. V was clipped by 1 base and J by 3 bases, with 8 bases between them. This CDR3 region has 14 residues. Here the CDR3 reads CASSLTGYGNTIYF. CDR3 DNA: TGCGCCAGCAGCTTGACAGGCTATGGAAACACCATATATTTT.

The rearrangement uses TRBV5-4 and TRBJ2-3, with 8 bases that match TRBD1. With V trimmed by 3 bases and J by 1 base, 4 bases remained unmatched. This CDR3 contains 15 residues. Germline values: CDR1 SGHNT, CDR2 YYREEE (reference sequence). This chain's CDR3 is CASSWPGQGTDTQYF. CDR3 in DNA: TGTGCCAGCAGCTGGCCGGGACAGGGCACAGATACGCAGTATTTT.

This clone appeared once. The chain uses TRBV7-2 and TRBJ1-5, with D possibly being TRBD1 (6 bases). Germline CDR1 SGHTA, CDR2 FQGNSA. Trimming cost V 1 base and J 4 bases, with 14 bases left between them. The CDR3 sequence is 16 residues long. CDR3 protein: CASSLVGGPMNQPQHF. CDR3 coding DNA: TGTGCCAGCAGCTTAGTGGGGGGGCCAATGAATCAGCCCCAGCATTTT.

The rearrangement joins TRBV10-3 to TRBJ1-6, with D maybe TRBD1 (5 bases). V was shortened by 3 bases and J by 10 bases, with 10 bases between the two germline ends. Germline V gives CDR1 ENHRY, CDR2 SYGVKD. This CDR3 has 13 amino acids. CDR3 loop: CAISDRVGSPLHF. For the CDR3, the DNA is TGTGCCATCAGTGACAGGGTAGGGTCACCCCTCCACTTT.

This clone was found a few times. The chain recombines TRBV29-1 with TRBJ2-1; 7 bases agree with TRBD2. Germline V lookup: CDR1 SQVTM, CDR2 ANQGSEA. The CDR3 loop spans 13 amino acids. V gave up 8 bases and J gave up 8 bases; unmatched junction bases: 12. The CDR3 is CSSRDYEGDEQFF. The CDR3 DNA sequence: TGCAGCTCCCGGGACTATGAGGGCGATGAGCAGTTCTTC.

V gene TRBV12-5 combines with J gene TRBJ1-1; D gene unclear. This CDR3 has 12 residues. Germline CDR1 LGHNT, CDR2 FRNRAP. The V end was cut by 2 bases, the J end by 5 bases, with 6 bases between. The CDR3 bases are TGTGCTAGTGGTTTGACTACAACTGAAGCTTTCTTT. Amino acids: CASGLTTTEAFF.

The chain has TRBV6-1 and TRBJ2-7; 7 bases are a match to TRBD1. The ends lost 5 bases at V and 2 bases at J; junction bases unmatched: 3. Per the germline V gene, CDR1 is MNHNS and CDR2 is SASEGT. The CDR3 length is 13 residues. CDR3 sequence (DNA): TGTGCCAGCAGTCCCGGGACAGCCTACGAGCAGTACTTC. This sequence encodes CASSPGTAYEQYF.

The chain has TRBV7-9 and TRBJ1-1, with a tentative D call TRBD1 (6 bases). Deletions cut 5 bases from V and 3 bases from J, with 16 bases between. This CDR3 has 15 amino acids. From germline, CDR1 is SEHNR and CDR2 FQNEAQ (reference sequence). CDR3 protein: CASSTEQGPDTEAFF. The CDR3 bases are TGTGCCAGCAGCACCGAACAGGGTCCGGACACTGAAGCTTTCTTT.

The chain recombines TRBV6-6 with TRBJ1-6; the D gene is possibly TRBD1 (6 bases). Germline values: CDR1 MNHNY, CDR2 SVGAGI (reference sequence). This CDR3 comprises 13 residues. V was pared by 6 bases and J by 8 bases, with 11 bases between. CDR3 coding DNA: TGTGCCAGCAGCCAATACAGGGATTCACCCCTCCACTTT. Its translation: CASSQYRDSPLHF.

The rearrangement uses TRBV4-2 and TRBJ2-7; the D gene is possibly TRBD2 (6 bases). The V gene lost 4 bases and the J gene lost 0 bases, with 19 bases spanning the gap. CDR1 and CDR2 from the germline V gene are LGHNA and YNFKEQ. The length of the CDR3 is 17 residues. The DNA for the CDR3 is TGTGCCAGCAGCCTTCTCGTAGGGCGGGATAGCTCCTACGAGCAGTACTTC. Translation: CASSLLVGRDSSYEQYF.

The chain is built from TRBV7-9 and TRBJ1-3; 8 bases line up with TRBD1. There are 14 residues in the CDR3. J lost 2 bases, V lost 4 bases, and 1 base had no gene match. Germline CDR1 reads SEHNR; CDR2 reads FQNEAQ (reference sequence). CDR3 bases: TGTGCCAGCAGCTCACAGGGGGCTGGAAACACCATATATTTT. This encodes CASSSQGAGNTIYF.

The chain recombines TRBV5-1 with TRBJ2-2; tentatively, D is TRBD2 (6 bases). V was pared by 0 bases and J by 2 bases, with 11 bases between. This CDR3 is built from 16 residues. Germline V gene sequence: CDR1 SGHRS, CDR2 YFSETQ. The CDR3 reads CASSLVRTTNTGELFF. The CDR3 nucleotides are TGCGCCAGCAGCTTGGTTAGGACTACAAACACCGGGGAGCTGTTTTTT. Together with reference TRBV5-1 and TRBJ2-2, the CDR3 gives the full variable domain: KAGVTQTPRYLIKTRGQQVTLSCSPISGHRSVSWYQQTPGQGLQFLFEYFSETQRNKGNFPGRFSGRQFSNSRSEMNVSTLELGDSALYLCASSLVRTTNTGELFFGEGSRLTVL.